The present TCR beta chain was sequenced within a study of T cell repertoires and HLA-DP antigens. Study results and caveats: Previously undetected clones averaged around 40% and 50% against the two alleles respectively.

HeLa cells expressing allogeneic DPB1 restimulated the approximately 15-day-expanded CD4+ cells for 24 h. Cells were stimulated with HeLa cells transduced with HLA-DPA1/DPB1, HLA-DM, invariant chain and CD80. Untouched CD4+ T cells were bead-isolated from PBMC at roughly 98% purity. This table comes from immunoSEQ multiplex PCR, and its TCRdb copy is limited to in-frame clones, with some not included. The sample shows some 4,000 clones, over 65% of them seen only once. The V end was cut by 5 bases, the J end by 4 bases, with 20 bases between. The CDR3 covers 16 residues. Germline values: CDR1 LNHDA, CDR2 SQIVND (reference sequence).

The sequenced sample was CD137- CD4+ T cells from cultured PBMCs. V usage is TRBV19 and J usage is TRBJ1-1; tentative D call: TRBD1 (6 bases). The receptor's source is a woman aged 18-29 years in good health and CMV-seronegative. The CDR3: CASSERRGFMATEAFF. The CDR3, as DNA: TGTGCCAGTAGTGAACGGAGGGGGTTTATGGCCACTGAAGCTTTCTTT.